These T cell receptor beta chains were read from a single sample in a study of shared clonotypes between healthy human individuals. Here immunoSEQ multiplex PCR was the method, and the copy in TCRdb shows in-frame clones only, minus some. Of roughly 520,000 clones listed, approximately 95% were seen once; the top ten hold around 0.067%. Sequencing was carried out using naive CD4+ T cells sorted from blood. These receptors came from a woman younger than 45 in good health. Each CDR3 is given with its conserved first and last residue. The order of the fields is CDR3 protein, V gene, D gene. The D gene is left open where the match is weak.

CDR3 protein: CASSRGALGTGELFF
V gene: TRBV5-8
D gene: -

CDR3 protein: CASSFQGAVEAFF
V gene: TRBV5-1
D gene: TRBD1

CDR3 protein: CASSAGLASEQYF
V gene: TRBV11-1
D gene: TRBD2

CDR3 protein: CASSEALRDTQYF
V gene: TRBV6-1
D gene: -

CDR3 protein: CASSYLGNTGELFF
V gene: TRBV5-1
D gene: -

CDR3 protein: CASSLEQGALNEQFF
V gene: TRBV27
D gene: TRBD1

CDR3 protein: CASSQGPIRSGANVLTF
V gene: TRBV4-2
D gene: -

CDR3 protein: CASSEPVGMETQYF
V gene: TRBV5-8
D gene: -

CDR3 protein: CASSLEGGPHEQYF
V gene: TRBV5-1
D gene: -

CDR3 protein: CASSWEADYGYTF
V gene: TRBV6-1
D gene: -

CDR3 protein: CASSPTAGASAFF
V gene: TRBV18
D gene: -

CDR3 protein: CASSSGTTVTYGYTF
V gene: TRBV11-2
D gene: -

CDR3 protein: CATSRGGVLEKLFF
V gene: TRBV15
D gene: -

CDR3 protein: CASSEYNQPQHF
V gene: TRBV6-1
D gene: -

CDR3 protein: CASSSDPLARRNTEAFF
V gene: TRBV7-8
D gene: -

CDR3 protein: CASSATGTGGLYTDTQYF
V gene: TRBV11-2
D gene: TRBD1

CDR3 protein: CASTPDRYYNEQFF
V gene: TRBV28
D gene: TRBD1

CDR3 protein: CASSFGSGPNTEAFF
V gene: TRBV11-2
D gene: -

CDR3 protein: CASSFTKTGANVLTF
V gene: TRBV5-4
D gene: -

CDR3 protein: CASSLRGLAGTGELFF
V gene: TRBV27
D gene: TRBD2

CDR3 protein: CASSLLSGNTIYF
V gene: TRBV14
D gene: -

CDR3 protein: CASSYYRETPETEAFF
V gene: TRBV6-6
D gene: -

CDR3 protein: CASSQLGGEQYF
V gene: TRBV14
D gene: -

CDR3 protein: CASPGSTGELFF
V gene: TRBV18
D gene: -

CDR3 protein: CASRASDTGELFF
V gene: TRBV6-4
D gene: -

CDR3 protein: CASNPRDLSYEQYF
V gene: TRBV28
D gene: -

CDR3 protein: CASSLGIFRKGTGELFF
V gene: TRBV5-1
D gene: -

CDR3 protein: CASTRARGEGEVQFF
V gene: TRBV6-5
D gene: TRBD2

CDR3 protein: CASSLAVGGNTEAFF
V gene: TRBV5-4
D gene: -

CDR3 protein: CASRTRGFKVSGEKLFF
V gene: TRBV28
D gene: -

CDR3 protein: CATSRLGIADPNEQFF
V gene: TRBV15
D gene: -

CDR3 protein: CASSQPTGSAGELFF
V gene: TRBV4-1
D gene: -